The clone carrying this TCR beta chain was recorded at least ten times. Described time point: after trial treatment. Treatment: LDRT plus nivolumab, ipilimumab, low-dose cyclophosphamide and aspirin (RACIN trial). Each eligible patient had an advanced solid tumor, and these tumors lacked tumor-infiltrating lymphocytes. In germline, CDR1 is SGHTA, CDR2 FQGNSA. CDR3 size: 16 residues. Trimming removed 7 bases from V and 3 bases from J, with 22 bases in between. Alpha and beta chains were covered, as first-strand cDNA relied on TRAV- and TRBV-specific primers. TCR amplification used 20 to 25 PCR cycles, a constant-region primer and a V-primer adapter. TCRdb reprocessed the reads via MiXCR and lists one record per CDR3 protein. The sample has tens of thousands of distinct CDR3 sequences; 15% to 20% are singletons. This sample is part of a study of low-dose radiotherapy and immunotherapy resistance in tumors. Study in general: The 200 mg/m2 dose of intravenous cyclophosphamide was given every two weeks, one day before radiation and immunotherapy.

V gene TRBV7-2 combines with J gene TRBJ2-7; possibly TRBD2 for D (6 bases). The input for sequencing was PBMCs, taken after low-dose radiotherapy plus immunotherapy. The sequence was obtained from a male donor with prostate cancer. The CDR3 sequence is CASTPRGDLIFYEQYF. In DNA, the CDR3 is TGTGCCAGCACCCCGCGCGGGGACCTAATTTTCTACGAGCAGTACTTC.